One sample yielded the 24 T cell receptor beta chains listed below, sequenced in a study of regulatory T cells in long-lasting Graves disease. HTBI primers from iRepertoire and Arm-PCR of CDR3 regions yielded the TCR beta libraries. TCRdb re-analysed the multiplex PCR reads in MiXCR, keeping a single row per CDR3 protein. The sample contains nearly 350,000 distinct CDR3 sequences, around 19% of which appear only once. Time point in this sample: persistent/refractory GD, antithyroid drugs over 5 years with positive TRAb. The TCR library was made from RNA extracted from PBMCs. The sample was peripheral blood mononuclear cells (PBMCs), taken when the disease was refractory, from a patient treated with antithyroid drugs. The receptors come from a female donor with Graves disease.

This clonotype was counted ten times or more. The chain combines TRBV7-3 with TRBJ1-2; 9 bases are shared with TRBD1. This CDR3 is built from 16 residues. Germline V gene lookup returns CDR1 SGHTA and CDR2 FQGTGA. V dropped 4 bases and J dropped 2; count of bases not matched to a gene: 8. The CDR3 is CASSSLNRGQNYGYTF. In DNA form, the CDR3 reads TGTGCCAGCAGCTCCCTAAACAGGGGGCAGAACTATGGCTACACCTTC.

The V gene is TRBV20-1, the J gene TRBJ2-3; TRBD2 matches 11 bases. The CDR3 is made up of 14 amino acids. J gave up 3 bases and V 6 bases, and 5 bases lay outside the gene matches. Germline CDR1 DFQATT, CDR2 SNEGSKA (reference sequence). The CDR3: CSAPTSGSTDTQYF. CDR3 coding DNA: TGCAGTGCCCCTACTAGCGGGAGTACAGATACGCAGTATTTT.

A remark on this clonotype: A much larger clone is a single base away; this may be a read error. This chain connects TRBV4-3 to TRBJ1-1; 8 nucleotides match TRBD1. The germline V gene has CDR1 LGHNA and CDR2 YSLEER. The CDR3 consists of 17 residues. Unmatched junction bases numbered 6, after V lost 0 bases and J lost 0 bases. CDR3 in DNA: TGCGCCAGCAGCCAAGACCAGGGGGCTAAATTGAACACTGAAGCTTTCTTT. It encodes CASSQDQGAKLNTEAFF.

This clonotype has more than one count but fewer than ten. The chain links TRBV6-1 to TRBJ2-7, with a possible D match to TRBD1 (5 bases). Trimming left V 8 bases short and J 4 bases short, with 12 bases between. There are 12 residues in the CDR3. The germline V gene encodes CDR1 MNHNS and CDR2 SASEGT. The CDR3 nucleotides read TGTGCCAGCTGGGGCATTGCATACGAGCAGTACTTC. Amino acid sequence: CASWGIAYEQYF.

On this clonotype: One end of the junction does not line up with germline, which may come from a read error. J is TRBJ2-1 and V is TRBV20-1, with D unclear. CDR3 length: 12 amino acids. Germline values: CDR1 DFQATT, CDR2 SNEGSKA (reference sequence). The CDR3: CSARGERNEQLF. CDR3 DNA sequence: TGCAGTGCTAGAGGAGAGAGGAATGAGCAGCTCTTC.

The chain recombines TRBV5-1 with TRBJ1-1; a possible D gene is TRBD1 (5 bases). The CDR3 has 13 residues. Germline CDR1 is SGHRS and CDR2 is YFSETQ. V was shortened by 8 bases and J by 0 bases, with 11 bases between the two germline ends. The CDR3 loop is CASSPDMNTEAFF. The CDR3, as DNA: TGCGCCAGTAGTCCGGACATGAACACTGAAGCTTTCTTT.

This clonotype was picked up many times. V and J are TRBV29-1 and TRBJ1-2; 7 bases fit TRBD1. In germline, CDR1 is SQVTM, CDR2 ANQGSEA. The trim removed 2 bases at V and 4 bases at J, leaving 7 bases unmatched. This CDR3 is built from 14 residues. CDR3: CSVENSQGTYGYTF. The DNA for the CDR3 is TGCAGCGTTGAAAATTCACAGGGGACCTATGGCTACACCTTC.

This chain joins TRBV30 and TRBJ2-1; D gene uncertain. V shed 1 base and J shed 7 bases, with 5 bases lying between them. CDR1 is GTSNPN, CDR2 SVGIG, per germline (reference sequence). CDR3 length: 11 amino acids. Written as DNA, the CDR3 is TGTGCCTGGAGTGACGAGAATGAGCAGTTCTTC. The encoded protein is CAWSDENEQFF.

This clonotype was observed many times. The chain carries TRBV7-3 and TRBJ1-5; a possible D gene is TRBD1 (6 bases). The ends were cut back, 0 bases at V and 3 bases at J, with 9 bases in the middle. Germline CDR1 and CDR2: SGHTA and FQGTGA. The CDR3 has 15 amino acids. Here the CDR3 reads CASSLTGGDNQPQHF. The DNA for the CDR3 is TGTGCCAGCAGCTTAACGGGGGGCGACAATCAGCCCCAGCATTTT. Based on the CDR3 plus reference TRBV7-3 and TRBJ1-5, the full variable domain is GAGVSQTPSNKVTEKGKYVELRCDPISGHTALYWYRQSLGQGPEFLIYFQGTGAADDSGLPNDRFFAVRPEGSVSTLKIQRTERGDSAVYLCASSLTGGDNQPQHFGDGTRLSIL.

In its sample, this clonotype was seen many times. J is TRBJ2-6 and V is TRBV27; D gene ambiguous. V lost 4 bases, J lost 1 base, and 11 bases lay in between. Germline assignment: CDR1 MNHEY and CDR2 SMNVEV (reference sequence). CDR3 length: 16 amino acids. CDR3 loop: CASSSSVGSGANVLTF. The DNA for the CDR3 is TGTGCCAGCAGTTCCTCTGTCGGTTCTGGGGCCAACGTCCTGACTTTC.

The chain employs TRBV5-1 and TRBJ2-5; the D call may be TRBD1 or TRBD2 (6 bases each). The germline gives CDR1 SGHRS, CDR2 YFSETQ. The V end lost 4 bases, the J end lost 3 bases, and 16 bases lay between the germline ends. This CDR3 region has 15 residues. The CDR3 protein is CASSVTGRREETQYF. The CDR3 nucleotides read TGCGCCAGCAGCGTGACAGGCCGGAGGGAAGAGACCCAGTACTTC.

This clonotype was counted at least ten times. The chain joins TRBV27 to TRBJ2-5; D gene unclear. Germline-derived CDR1 and CDR2 are MNHEY and SMNVEV (reference sequence). This CDR3 is built from 14 residues. The germline V and J ends were trimmed by 4 bases and 5 bases, with 14 bases remaining between them. In nucleotides, the CDR3 is TGTGCCAGCAGTTCGAATTGGGGTCGGGAGACCCAGTACTTC. Translating it yields CASSSNWGRETQYF.

This clonotype was seen at least ten times. The chain links TRBV9 to TRBJ2-5; D is unresolved. The germline V gene encodes CDR1 SGDLS and CDR2 YYNGEE. The V and J ends lost 2 bases and 2 bases respectively, with 7 bases between them. This CDR3 contains 13 residues. The CDR3 loop reads CASSVHSQETQYF. The CDR3 bases are TGTGCCAGCAGCGTTCATAGTCAAGAGACCCAGTACTTC.

There are many counts of this clonotype. The chain uses TRBV10-3 and TRBJ1-1; TRBD1 is a possible D gene (6 bases). Between the trimmed V and J ends, which lost 5 bases and 2 bases, there was a span of 9 bases. The CDR3 extends over 13 amino acids. Germline V gene lookup returns CDR1 ENHRY and CDR2 SYGVKD. The CDR3 DNA reads as TGTGCCATCAGTAGGGGGGGAAACACTGAAGCTTTCTTT. This encodes CAISRGGNTEAFF.

This clonotype was picked up many times. The chain has TRBV6-2 or TRBV6-3 and TRBJ1-6; weak D call: TRBD1 (6 bases). The germline V gene has CDR1 MNHEY and CDR2 SVGEGT. Trimming cost V 5 bases and J 7 bases, with 12 bases left between them. The CDR3 is 14 amino acids. This CDR3 reads CASSERGGNSPLHF. CDR3 nucleotide sequence: TGTGCCAGCAGTGAACGAGGGGGAAATTCACCCCTCCACTTT.

In this sample, this clonotype turned up many times. CDR3 sequence reads: CASSFTIVNEKLFF. CDR3 bases: TGTGCCAGCAGTTTCACGATTGTTAATGAAAAACTGTTTTTT. V usage is TRBV28 and J usage is TRBJ1-4; D call uncertain. Germline V gene data show CDR1 as MDHEN and CDR2 as SYDVKM. V lost 3 bases, J lost 4 bases, and 9 bases lay in between. The CDR3 covers 14 residues.

A few counts support this clonotype. The rearrangement uses TRBV6-2 or TRBV6-3 and TRBJ2-7; no definite D call. Germline V gives CDR1 MNHEY, CDR2 SVGEGT. Trimming stripped 0 bases from V and 0 bases from J, with 9 bases between. There are 15 residues in the CDR3. The CDR3 DNA sequence: TGTGCCAGCAGTTACTCGGTAGGGTCCTCCTACGAGCAGTACTTC. Its translation is CASSYSVGSSYEQYF.

This clonotype occurred many times. This rearrangement joins TRBV20-1 to TRBJ1-5; D is unclear. CDR3 length: 15 residues. V dropped 4 bases and J dropped 6 bases, with 19 bases sitting between them. The germline V gene has CDR1 DFQATT and CDR2 SNEGSKA (reference sequence). CDR3 coding DNA: TGCAGTGCTACGTCGGACCATTACGGGAGTCAGCCCCAGCATTTT. It encodes CSATSDHYGSQPQHF.

This clonotype was detected ten times or more. The chain links TRBV6-1 to TRBJ2-7, with TRBD1 as a possible D gene (6 bases). The CDR3 is 12 amino acids. CDR1 is MNHNS, CDR2 SASEGT, per germline. Trimming shortened V by 8 bases and J by 2 bases, and 10 bases separated the two germline ends. The CDR3 region has the DNA TGTGCCAGCCGACAGGCCGCCTACGAGCAGTACTTC. Protein product: CASRQAAYEQYF.

This clonotype came up many times. J is TRBJ2-5 and V is TRBV3-1; 9 bases match TRBD2. The germline CDR1 and CDR2 sequences are LGHDT and YNNKEL (reference sequence). V dropped 4 bases and J dropped 4; count of bases not matched to a gene: 7. The CDR3 totals 15 residues. The CDR3 sequence: CASSLYGTSRETQYF. CDR3 nucleotide sequence: TGTGCCAGCAGCCTATACGGGACTAGCAGAGAGACCCAGTACTTC.

The chain has TRBV2 and TRBJ1-4; 8 bases are shared with TRBD1. The ends lost 7 bases at V and 5 bases at J; junction bases unmatched: 3. Germline V gene sequence: CDR1 SNHLY, CDR2 FYNNEI. This CDR3 is built from 13 residues. CDR3 in amino acids: CASNGQGNEKLFF. The CDR3 DNA follows: TGTGCCAGCAATGGACAGGGAAATGAAAAACTGTTTTTT.

This clonotype has a count of ten or more. The CDR3 nucleotides are TGTGCCAGCTCACCGGACATCCTGAACACCGGGGAGCTGTTTTTT. Protein sequence: CASSPDILNTGELFF. The genes are TRBV18 and TRBJ2-2; D is perhaps TRBD1 (5 bases). The ends were cut back, 3 bases at V and 1 base at J, with 9 bases in the middle. Germline CDR1 KGHSH, CDR2 LQKENI. The CDR3 consists of 15 residues.

The chain carries TRBV7-8 and TRBJ1-4; the D gene is possibly TRBD1 (6 bases). The V and J ends lost 5 bases and 5 bases respectively, with 12 bases between them. The CDR3 is 14 amino acids. Per the germline V gene, CDR1 is SGHVS and CDR2 is FQNEAQ. CDR3 sequence (DNA): TGTGCCAGCAGCCCTATACAGGGAAATGAAAAACTGTTTTTT. Translating gives CASSPIQGNEKLFF.

This clonotype was observed a single time. V gene TRBV18 combines with J gene TRBJ1-6; 7 positions agree with TRBD1. CDR3 length: 15 residues. After removal of 4 bases from V and 6 bases from J, the junction contained 6 bases not matched to a gene. Germline lookup yields CDR1 KGHSH and CDR2 LQKENI. The CDR3 bases are TGTGCCAGCTCACGACAGGGTTTGGTTAATTCACCCCTCCACTTT. This translates into CASSRQGLVNSPLHF.